The clone carrying this T cell receptor (beta chain) appeared many times. Its cognate antigen is unknown. CDR1 and CDR2 from the germline V gene are SGHRS and YFSETQ. The CDR3 has 13 amino acids. V lost 0 bases and J lost 2, with 6 bases in between. This entry belongs to a study of prognosis after radiotherapy for stage I lung cancer. The overall study: Each patient with non-small cell lung cancer was deemed medically inoperable.

General observations from the study: With medians of about 10,000 versus 6,900, unique TCR clone counts fell after stereotactic body radiation therapy. Among patients who developed distant metastases, Shannon entropy after stereotactic body radiation therapy was lower.

Peripheral blood samples of 4.5 to 7 milliliters were drawn at each of two time points. By two-round multiplex PCR, the TCR beta CDR3 was amplified from genomic DNA. Amplification during the initial PCR round employed primers specific to each TRBV and TRBJ gene. One entry per CDR3 protein, called by TCRdb with MiXCR from the multiplex PCR reads. The profile shows some 56,000 distinct CDR3 sequences, around 27% of them singletons. This sequence joins TRBV5-1 and TRBJ2-7; no firm D call. The receptor was isolated from a donor over 45 with non-small cell lung cancer. Sample: PBMCs, taken before or after stereotactic body radiation therapy (not recorded which). The CDR3 region is CASSLDQTYEQYF. Written as DNA, the CDR3 is TGCGCCAGCAGCTTGGACCAAACCTACGAGCAGTACTTC.